This T cell receptor beta chain emerged from a study of CD8 T cells in ankylosing spondylitis. Points from the study as a whole: Ankylosing spondylitis blood appeared to carry a characteristic TCR beta motif of fewer than 10 highly homologous variants.

Germline loops: CDR1 SGHRS, CDR2 YFSETQ. This CDR3 has 15 residues. V lost 0 bases to trimming and J lost 2 bases, with 12 bases between them. This clonotype was picked up a small number of times. Its antigen is not identified. Scientists made TCR beta libraries using quantitative 5'-RACE with molecular barcodes. Each CDR3 protein gets one entry after TCRdb re-called the 5' RACE reads with MiXCR. The table includes more than 300,000 distinct CDR3 sequences, less than 10% detected once. The sample consisted of blood, either unsorted or a sorted T cell fraction (not recorded which). The TCR originated in a male donor with ankylosing spondylitis. This sequence joins TRBV5-1 and TRBJ2-7; D tentatively fits TRBD1 or TRBD2 (5 bases each). In nucleotides, the CDR3 is TGCGCCAGCAGCTTGGCGCTAGCAGGGACCTACGAGCAGTACTTC. Translation: CASSLALAGTYEQYF.